The 27 T cell receptor beta chains listed next were all sequenced from one sample in a study of blood T cell repertoires in COVID-19. Measured with immunoSEQ multiplex PCR; TCRdb has only the in-frame clones, and not every one. The data show 250,000 to 350,000 clones, with 86% seen just once and 1.6% held by the top ten. Material: peripheral blood. Source of these receptors: a woman aged 45-59 years with acute or convalescent COVID-19.

This rearrangement joins TRBV11-3 to TRBJ2-1, with TRBD2 as a possible D gene (6 bases). Germline assignment: CDR1 SGHNT and CDR2 YENEEA. This CDR3 is built from 14 residues. V dropped 1 base and J dropped 5 bases, with 9 bases sitting between them. CDR3 loop: CASSLGGTHNEQFF. CDR3 DNA: TGTGCCAGCAGCTTAGGAGGGACTCACAATGAGCAGTTCTTC.

The J gene is TRBJ1-5, the V gene TRBV2; D perhaps matches TRBD1 (5 bases). Deletions cut 5 bases from V and 1 base from J, with 18 bases between. This CDR3 is 17 amino acids long. Germline lookup yields CDR1 SNHLY and CDR2 FYNNEI. As DNA, the CDR3 is TGTGCCAGCAGTCAGTCAGTGGGGCTCGGGAGCAATCAGCCCCAGCATTTT. Translated, it gives CASSQSVGLGSNQPQHF.

Concerning this clone itself: The same CDR3 arises from other DNA sequences in this sample as well. The genes are TRBV9 and TRBJ1-1; no clear D gene. Germline V CDR1 and CDR2: SGDLS, YYNGEE. This CDR3 is built from 15 residues. V was clipped by 0 bases and J by 4 bases, with 13 bases between them. The chain's CDR3 is CASSVDGGLGTEAFF. The CDR3 nucleotides are TGTGCCAGCAGCGTAGATGGAGGGCTGGGCACTGAAGCTTTCTTT.

The chain links TRBV6-2 or TRBV6-3 to TRBJ1-2; 7 nucleotides line up with TRBD1. The CDR3 sequence is 17 residues long. Germline trimming cut 2 bases from V and 2 bases from J; bases unmatched to any gene: 11. Germline lookup yields CDR1 MNHEY and CDR2 SVGEGT. The DNA for the CDR3 is TGTGCCAGCAGTTACCCCAGAGGGGGCGGTTTGAACTATGGCTACACCTTC. Its translation: CASSYPRGGGLNYGYTF.

The rearrangement uses TRBV5-6 and TRBJ1-2, with 7 bases aligning to TRBD1. This CDR3 has 16 amino acids. V shed 5 bases, J shed 0 bases, and the junction held 10 bases outside the gene matches. Germline V gives CDR1 SGHDT, CDR2 YYEEEE. CDR3 sequence: CASRASVRGPNYGYTF. In DNA, the CDR3 is TGTGCCAGCAGGGCGTCAGTAAGGGGGCCTAACTATGGCTACACCTTC.

V is TRBV19 and J is TRBJ1-6; 9 bases are a match to TRBD1. V gave up 5 bases and J gave up 8 bases; unmatched junction bases: 10. This CDR3 comprises 16 residues. Germline V gives CDR1 LNHDA, CDR2 SQIVND (reference sequence). The DNA of the CDR3 is TGTGCCAGTAGTCCTCCTGGGACAGGGAAGGATTCACCCCTCCACTTT. It specifies CASSPPGTGKDSPLHF.

V and J are TRBV5-1 and TRBJ2-7; possible D gene TRBD2, 5 bases. Trimming took 1 base from V and 0 from J, leaving 14 bases between them. Germline-derived CDR1 and CDR2 are SGHRS and YFSETQ. The CDR3 spans 16 residues. The CDR3 protein is CASSLWASGDSYEQYF. The CDR3 region has the DNA TGCGCCAGCAGCTTGTGGGCTTCCGGGGACTCCTACGAGCAGTACTTC.

The chain recombines TRBV7-3 with TRBJ2-7; maybe TRBD2 (5 bases). The germline V gene encodes CDR1 SGHTA and CDR2 FQGTGA. V gave up 3 bases and J gave up 1 base, with 13 bases separating them. The CDR3 consists of 15 residues. In DNA form, the CDR3 reads TGTGCCAGCAGCTTTGAGGGAGCGGCGTCCTACGAGCAGTACTTC. Translated: CASSFEGAASYEQYF.

This clone was seen once. This rearrangement joins TRBV5-1 to TRBJ2-5; D possibly corresponds to TRBD1 (6 bases). Trimming left V 3 bases short and J 4 bases short, with 13 bases between. From germline, CDR1 is SGHRS and CDR2 YFSETQ. This CDR3 comprises 14 residues. This chain's CDR3 is CASSSTTGRETQYF. The CDR3 nucleotides read TGCGCCAGCAGCTCCACCACAGGGCGAGAGACCCAGTACTTC.

This clone was seen once. This chain uses TRBV5-5 with TRBJ2-5, with no clear D. Trimming stripped 4 bases from V and 0 bases from J, with 16 bases between. CDR1 and CDR2 (germline): SGHKS, YYEKEE (reference sequence). The CDR3 has 16 residues. CDR3 sequence: CASSPRGDNYQETQYF. The CDR3 DNA reads as TGTGCCAGCAGCCCCCGTGGCGACAATTACCAAGAGACCCAGTACTTC.

This clone showed up just once. The rearrangement joins TRBV9 to TRBJ2-7, with TRBD2 as a possible D gene (5 bases). Germline V CDR1 and CDR2: SGDLS, YYNGEE. Trimming removed 0 bases at V and 2 bases at J, with 12 bases between. The CDR3 is 15 amino acids. This CDR3 is CASSVGRAATYEQYF. The CDR3 nucleotides are TGTGCCAGCAGCGTAGGGAGAGCGGCAACCTACGAGCAGTACTTC.

The chain recombines TRBV4-2 with TRBJ2-1; TRBD2 matches at 7 bases. V lost 0 bases to trimming and J lost 3 bases; unmatched junction nucleotides: 8. CDR3 length: 17 residues. Germline assignment: CDR1 LGHNA and CDR2 YNFKEQ. This CDR3 is CASSQDVWPSGYNEQFF. The CDR3 DNA follows: TGTGCCAGCAGCCAAGATGTCTGGCCTAGCGGCTACAATGAGCAGTTCTTC.

The chain has TRBV7-6 and TRBJ2-5; a possible D gene is TRBD2 (5 bases). The germline gives CDR1 SGHVS, CDR2 FNYEAQ. The V and J ends lost 5 bases and 4 bases respectively, with 20 bases between them. The CDR3 consists of 16 residues. CDR3 in DNA: TGTGCCAGCAGCCCCCGAGGGCGAGGGTCTGGAGAGACCCAGTACTTC. Translating it yields CASSPRGRGSGETQYF. Based on the CDR3 plus reference TRBV7-6 and TRBJ2-5, the full variable domain is GAGVSQSPRYKVTKRGQDVALRCDPISGHVSLYWYRQALGQGPEFLTYFNYEAQQDKSGLPNDRFSAERPEGSISTLTIQRTEQRDSAMYRCASSPRGRGSGETQYFGPGTRLLVL.

This clone occurred a few times. The rearrangement uses TRBV29-1 and TRBJ2-5; D may be TRBD1 (5 bases). This CDR3 region has 16 residues. Germline V CDR1 and CDR2: SQVTM, ANQGSEA. Trimming pared 5 bases from V and 1 base from J, leaving 20 bases between. The CDR3 is CSVPLWGGAVQETQYF. CDR3 nucleotide sequence: TGCAGCGTTCCTCTGTGGGGTGGGGCAGTCCAAGAGACCCAGTACTTC.

The chain carries TRBV5-4 and TRBJ1-1, with a weak D call TRBD1 (5 bases). The germline V and J ends were trimmed by 1 base and 0 bases, with 16 bases remaining between them. CDR3 size: 17 residues. Looked up from germline, CDR1 is SGHNT and CDR2 is YYREEE (reference sequence). CDR3 amino acids: CASSLSGSGAMNTEAFF. CDR3 nucleotides: TGTGCCAGCAGCTTGTCAGGGTCGGGTGCAATGAACACTGAAGCTTTCTTT.

This clone has only one observation. V usage is TRBV19 and J usage is TRBJ2-6; D is undetermined. The CDR3 length is 14 residues. CDR1 and CDR2 from the germline V gene are LNHDA and SQIVND (reference sequence). V was shortened by 7 bases and J by 0 bases, with 7 bases between the two germline ends. CDR3 sequence: CASNPGSGANVLTF. CDR3 coding DNA: TGTGCCAGTAACCCGGGCTCTGGGGCCAACGTCCTGACTTTC.

This clone showed up just once. The gene calls are TRBV27 and TRBJ2-1; D uncertain. The CDR3 is made up of 12 amino acids. The germline CDR1 and CDR2 sequences are MNHEY and SMNVEV (reference sequence). V was pared by 6 bases and J by 9 bases, with 12 bases between. CDR3 protein: CASRSQFGEQFF. As DNA, the CDR3 is TGTGCCAGCAGGTCACAGTTCGGTGAGCAGTTCTTC.

The chain employs TRBV20-1 and TRBJ1-4; maybe TRBD1 (5 bases). The germline V and J ends were trimmed by 3 bases and 5 bases, with 10 bases remaining between them. CDR1 DFQATT and CDR2 SNEGSKA come from the germline V gene (reference sequence). This CDR3 has 13 amino acids. For the CDR3, the DNA is TGCAGTGCTAGTAAGGGGCAGAATGAAAAACTGTTTTTT. Translating it yields CSASKGQNEKLFF.

This chain uses TRBV18 with TRBJ1-1; D uncertain. With 3 bases removed from V and 4 bases from J, the gap between germline ends came to 6 bases. From germline, CDR1 is KGHSH and CDR2 LQKENI. CDR3 length: 12 residues. The CDR3, as DNA: TGTGCCAGCTCACCGGAGAGCACTGAAGCTTTCTTT. Protein product: CASSPESTEAFF.

The V gene is TRBV10-3, the J gene TRBJ2-6, with D unclear. Germline V gives CDR1 ENHRY, CDR2 SYGVKD. This CDR3 is built from 17 residues. V lost 0 bases and J 0 bases, leaving 9 bases between the germline ends. The CDR3 DNA is TGTGCCATCAGTGAGTCGAGTACCGGCTCTGGGGCCAACGTCCTGACTTTC. This encodes CAISESSTGSGANVLTF.

The chain is built from TRBV2 and TRBJ1-5, with 7 bases fitting TRBD1. Losses at the gene ends were 6 bases for V and 4 bases for J; bases not matched to a gene: 6. The CDR3 runs to 14 residues. In germline, CDR1 is SNHLY, CDR2 FYNNEI. The CDR3 region has the DNA TGTGCCAGCAGGGGGGACAGTCTAAATCAGCCCCAGCATTTT. Translation gives CASRGDSLNQPQHF.

V gene TRBV11-2 combines with J gene TRBJ2-7; 7 bases align to TRBD1. V shed 3 bases, J shed 6 bases, and the junction held 8 bases outside the gene matches. CDR1 and CDR2 from the germline V gene are SGHAT and FQNNGV. The CDR3 runs 14 residues. CDR3 sequence reads: CASSFPLEGAEQYF. The CDR3 DNA sequence: TGTGCCAGCAGCTTCCCTCTCGAGGGGGCCGAGCAGTACTTC.

The rearrangement links TRBV27 to TRBJ2-3; D possibly corresponds to TRBD1 (7 bases). There are 16 residues in the CDR3. Per germline, CDR1 MNHEY and CDR2 SMNVEV (reference sequence). Between the trimmed V and J ends, which lost 6 bases and 0 bases, there was a span of 16 bases. CDR3 sequence reads: CASSTLTGTSTDTQYF. CDR3 bases: TGTGCCAGCAGCACTTTGACAGGGACTAGCACAGATACGCAGTATTTT.

This chain links TRBV14 with TRBJ1-6, with 7 bases identical to TRBD1. After removal of 5 bases from V and 6 bases from J, the junction contained 10 bases not matched to a gene. The CDR3 loop spans 16 amino acids. Germline-derived CDR1 and CDR2 are SGHDN and FVKESK. CDR3 coding DNA: TGTGCCAGCAGCTTCCCGGACAGGCCCCGTAATTCACCCCTCCACTTT. It translates to CASSFPDRPRNSPLHF.

As for this clone: This sample includes further DNA sequences coding for the same CDR3. CDR3 nucleotide sequence: TGTGCCAGCAGCTTATTAGGGGGTACCGGGGAGCTGTTTTTT. As protein: CASSLLGGTGELFF. This sequence joins TRBV7-2 and TRBJ2-2; D may be TRBD1 (6 bases). Germline CDR1 is SGHTA and CDR2 is FQGNSA. This CDR3 has 14 amino acids. V shed 2 bases and J shed 5 bases, with 9 bases lying between them.

This chain joins TRBV19 and TRBJ1-5; 8 bases match TRBD1. Germline loops: CDR1 LNHDA, CDR2 SQIVND (reference sequence). The trim removed 6 bases at V and 1 base at J, leaving 17 bases unmatched. This CDR3 region has 19 residues. The DNA of the CDR3 is TGTGCCAGTAGGACTACAAGGACAGGGTATAGTCGGAGCAATCAGCCCCAGCATTTT. It is translated as CASRTTRTGYSRSNQPQHF.

The chain recombines TRBV30 with TRBJ1-4, with 9 nucleotides matching TRBD1. This CDR3 contains 13 residues. Trimming cost V 6 bases and J 6 bases; bases outside gene matches: 5. The germline V gene has CDR1 GTSNPN and CDR2 SVGIG (reference sequence). For the CDR3, the DNA is TGTGCCTGTAACAGGGGGCTGGATGAAAAACTGTTTTTT. This codes for CACNRGLDEKLFF.